Following are 3 T cell receptor beta chains from one sample sequenced in a study of T cells after yellow fever vaccination. TCRdb re-called the 5' RACE reads with MiXCR, one entry per CDR3 protein. The sample contains about 580,000 distinct CDR3 sequences, about a sixth of which appear only once. This sample comprised PBMCs, obtained roughly 5 days after the first yellow fever vaccination. These receptors were taken from a young man who received the YFV17D yellow fever vaccine.

Note on this clonotype: Germline and junction disagree at one end, which may indicate a read error. This rearrangement joins TRBV7-2 to TRBJ1-2; TRBD1 agrees at 7 bases. The CDR3 extends over 13 amino acids. Per germline, CDR1 SGHTA and CDR2 FQGNSA. CDR3 protein: CASTRDSNYAYTF. CDR3 in DNA: TGTGCCAGCACACGGGACAGTAACTATGCCTACACCTTC.

This clonotype turned up a few times. This chain joins TRBV7-2 and TRBJ2-7; 7 bases match TRBD1. The CDR3 runs 14 residues. CDR1 is SGHTA and CDR2 is FQGNSA in the germline V gene. The junction had 7 bases not matched to a gene; V was cut back by 5 bases and J by 3 bases. The CDR3: CASSAETGLYEQYV. The CDR3 DNA is TGTGCCAGCAGCGCAGAGACAGGGCTCTACGAGCAGTACGTC.

This clonotype was seen more than once but under ten times. V is TRBV14 and J is TRBJ2-1; the D is unclear. Trimming removed 4 bases at V and 0 bases at J, with 13 bases between. This CDR3 has 16 amino acids. Germline values: CDR1 SGHDN, CDR2 FVKESK. The CDR3 is CASSPMRILSYNEQFF. In DNA, the CDR3 is TGTGCCAGCAGCCCCATGCGGATTCTCTCCTACAATGAGCAGTTCTTC.